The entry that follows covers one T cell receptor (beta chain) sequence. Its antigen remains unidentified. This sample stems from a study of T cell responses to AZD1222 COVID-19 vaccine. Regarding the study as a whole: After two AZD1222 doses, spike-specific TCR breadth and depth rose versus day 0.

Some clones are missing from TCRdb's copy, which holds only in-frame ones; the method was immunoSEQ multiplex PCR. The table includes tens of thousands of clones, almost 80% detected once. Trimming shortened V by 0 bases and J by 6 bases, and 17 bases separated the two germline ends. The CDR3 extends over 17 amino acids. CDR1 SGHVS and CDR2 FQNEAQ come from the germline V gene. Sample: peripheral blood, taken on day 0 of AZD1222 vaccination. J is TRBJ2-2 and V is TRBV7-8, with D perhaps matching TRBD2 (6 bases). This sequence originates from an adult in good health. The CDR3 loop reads CASSLAQGGRESGELFF. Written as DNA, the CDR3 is TGTGCCAGCAGCTTAGCCCAAGGTGGCCGGGAGTCCGGGGAGCTGTTTTTT.